Ten or more counts support the clone carrying this TCR beta chain. The authors ran a second PCR of about 6 to 11 cycles using a sample-barcoded 5' primer and a J-beta primer mix. Using its own MiXCR run on the 5' RACE reads, TCRdb lists one record per CDR3 protein. The data show some 1.5 million distinct CDR3 sequences, 40% to 45% seen once. The CDR3 runs 15 residues. With 3 bases removed from V and 7 bases from J, the gap between germline ends came to 16 bases. Germline lookup yields CDR1 ENHRY and CDR2 SYGVKD. These data come from a study of blood T cells in healthy people across ages. V is TRBV10-3 and J is TRBJ2-1; D perhaps matches TRBD2 (6 bases). The receptor was derived from a woman younger than 30 in good health. What was sequenced was blood. The DNA of the CDR3 is TGTGCCATCAGTGAAAGGACTACTACGGGGAATGAGCAGTTCTTC. It encodes CAISERTTTGNEQFF.